These 15 T cell receptor beta chains were sequenced from one sample in a study of PD-1 blockade in classical Hodgkin lymphoma. Every patient had relapsed following autologous stem cell transplantation, and cohorts differed in brentuximab vedotin exposure. Profiling relied on immunoSEQ multiplex PCR, and the TCRdb table lists in-frame clones only, not all of them. This table holds 28,000 or so clones, roughly 62% found once. This specimen consisted of peripheral blood mononuclear cells (PBMCs), obtained before the second cycle of nivolumab. The receptor source for this set is a human donor with classical Hodgkin lymphoma.

The gene calls are TRBV5-8 and TRBJ1-2; D is uncertain. The germline V gene encodes CDR1 SGHTS and CDR2 YDEGEE. The V end was cut by 0 bases, the J end by 3 bases, with 6 bases between. The CDR3 sequence is 13 residues long. CDR3 nucleotide sequence: TGTGCCAGCAGCTTGGTCCCCGACTATGGCTACACCTTC. Protein product: CASSLVPDYGYTF.

This clone showed up just a few times. The V and J genes are TRBV5-1 and TRBJ1-6, with D possibly TRBD1 on 6 matching bases. Deletions cut 0 bases from V and 7 bases from J, with 11 bases between. The CDR3 has 15 residues. Germline V gene data show CDR1 as SGHRS and CDR2 as YFSETQ. CDR3 bases: TGCGCCAGCAGCTTGGGGACAGTCGCCAATTCACCCCTCCACTTT. Its protein is CASSLGTVANSPLHF.

This clone is medium-sized (0.01 to 0.1%) by share. This chain uses TRBV10-3 with TRBJ1-1; 7 nucleotides align to TRBD1. Germline V gives CDR1 ENHRY, CDR2 SYGVKD. Unmatched junction bases numbered 3, after V lost 0 bases and J lost 5 bases. The CDR3 is 14 residues long. In DNA, the CDR3 is TGTGCCATCAGTGAGTCGCTGACAGGGACTGAAGCTTTCTTT. Amino acid sequence: CAISESLTGTEAFF.

The V call is TRBV7-9, the J call TRBJ1-3; no clear D gene. The V gene's germline CDR1 is SEHNR and CDR2 FQNEAQ (reference sequence). This CDR3 spans 14 amino acids. V shed 5 bases and J shed 4 bases, with 12 bases lying between them. The CDR3 reads CASSLTRAGNTIYF. The CDR3 DNA reads as TGTGCCAGCAGCCTTACAAGGGCCGGAAACACCATATATTTT.

The chain carries TRBV5-3 and TRBJ1-6; D gene ambiguous. TRBV5-3 is recorded as an ORF, its role being uncertain. CDR3 size: 13 residues. V lost 6 bases and J 6 bases, leaving 10 bases between the germline ends. The CDR3 DNA is TGTGCCAGAAAAGTAGGGCCTAATTCACCCCTCCACTTT. Residues: CARKVGPNSPLHF.

The chain carries TRBV27 and TRBJ2-7; D might be TRBD1 or TRBD2, each matching 6 bases. From germline, CDR1 is MNHEY and CDR2 SMNVEV (reference sequence). With 8 bases removed from V and 2 bases from J, the gap between germline ends came to 16 bases. This CDR3 is built from 14 residues. The CDR3 DNA reads as TGTGCCAGCGGAAACGGGGGCCGACCCTACGAGCAGTACTTC. Translation gives CASGNGGRPYEQYF.

This chain connects TRBV4-3 to TRBJ2-4; D gene uncertain. CDR3 length: 16 residues. V shed 0 bases and J shed 0 bases, with 9 bases lying between them. Germline V gives CDR1 LGHNA, CDR2 YSLEER. The CDR3 bases are TGCGCCAGCAGCCAAGAAGTATTAGCAGCCAAAAACATTCAGTACTTC. It translates to CASSQEVLAAKNIQYF.

V and J are TRBV27 and TRBJ1-6, with a tentative D call TRBD1 (6 bases). Looked up from germline, CDR1 is MNHEY and CDR2 is SMNVEV (reference sequence). The CDR3 sequence is 17 residues long. Trimming took 2 bases from V and 0 from J, leaving 11 bases between them. CDR3 sequence reads: CASSLDRLSSYNSPLHF. The CDR3 nucleotides read TGTGCCAGCAGTTTAGACAGGCTGAGCTCCTATAATTCACCCCTCCACTTT.

V gene TRBV4-1 combines with J gene TRBJ2-3, with 8 bases identical to TRBD1. Germline CDR1 and CDR2: MGHRA and YSYEKL. Trimming at V came to 5 bases and at J to 2 bases, leaving 6 bases not matched to a gene. The CDR3 consists of 15 residues. In DNA form, the CDR3 reads TGCGCCAGCAGCGGGGGACAGGCCCTCACAGATACGCAGTATTTT. This encodes CASSGGQALTDTQYF.

V gene TRBV21-1 combines with J gene TRBJ1-1. TRBV21-1 is annotated as a pseudogene. The CDR3 is 12 amino acids. As DNA, the CDR3 is TGTGCTATCGGGGCGCTGAACACTGAAGCTTTCTTT. It is translated as CAIGALNTEAFF.

This clone was observed a handful of times. J is TRBJ1-3 and V is TRBV6-6; D gene ambiguous. Trimming left V 6 bases short and J 11 bases short, with 20 bases between. The CDR3 loop spans 14 amino acids. Germline V CDR1 and CDR2: MNHNY, SVGAGI (reference sequence). CDR3 amino acids: CASSQGLYPRSIYF. The CDR3 bases are TGTGCCAGCAGCCAAGGGCTCTATCCTCGCTCCATATATTTT.

The chain joins TRBV5-6 to TRBJ2-7; 9 positions match TRBD2. The CDR3 runs 15 residues. V lost 1 base, J lost 2 bases, and 4 bases stayed unmatched. CDR1 and CDR2 (germline): SGHDT, YYEEEE. Here the CDR3 DNA reads TGTGCCAGCAGCTTGTTGACTAGCGGACCCTACGAGCAGTACTTC. It is translated as CASSLLTSGPYEQYF.

The V and J genes are TRBV30 and TRBJ1-1; 9 positions agree with TRBD1. The CDR3 consists of 13 residues. The junction had 9 bases not matched to a gene; V was cut back by 8 bases and J by 5 bases. The germline CDR1 and CDR2 sequences are GTSNPN and SVGIG (reference sequence). The CDR3 region is CAGLTGGRTEAFF. In DNA form, the CDR3 reads TGTGCCGGCCTGACAGGGGGACGTACTGAAGCTTTCTTT.

The chain employs TRBV7-2 and TRBJ1-2; 7 positions match TRBD1. Germline CDR1 is SGHTA and CDR2 is FQGNSA. The length of the CDR3 is 14 residues. J gave up 8 bases and V 5 bases, and 11 bases lay outside the gene matches. The CDR3 bases are TGTGCCAGCAGCCGGCGACAGGGCCCAGACGGCTACACCTTC. Translating gives CASSRRQGPDGYTF.

The chain carries TRBV30 and TRBJ1-2; D gene uncertain. CDR3 length equals 12 residues. In germline, CDR1 is GTSNPN, CDR2 SVGIG (reference sequence). Trimming cost V 3 bases and J 4 bases, with 9 bases left between them. The CDR3 here is CAWRLEGYGYTF. In nucleotides, the CDR3 is TGTGCCTGGAGACTAGAGGGCTATGGCTACACCTTC.